A single sample is the source of the 32 T cell receptor beta chains below, sequenced in a study of cytomegalovirus exposure and HLA in healthy donors. Profiled with immunoSEQ multiplex PCR; TCRdb holds only in-frame clones, not every one. The sample lists about 400,000 clones; 86% were seen once. Sequencing used PBMCs. These receptors all come from a woman between 18 and 29 years old in good health and CMV-seronegative.

The V gene is TRBV30, the J gene TRBJ2-7, with D tentatively TRBD1 (5 bases). The CDR3 is 14 amino acids. V lost 4 bases, J lost 0 bases, and 13 bases lay in between. Looked up from germline, CDR1 is GTSNPN and CDR2 is SVGIG (reference sequence). CDR3 sequence: CAWNRPGLSYEQYF. As DNA, the CDR3 is TGTGCCTGGAATCGGCCAGGGCTCTCCTACGAGCAGTACTTC.

The table lists this clone with a few counts. The V call is TRBV4-1, the J call TRBJ2-2; TRBD1 is a possible D gene (6 bases). The CDR3 runs 16 residues. The germline V gene has CDR1 MGHRA and CDR2 YSYEKL. The V end lost 2 bases, the J end lost 1 base, and 11 bases lay between the germline ends. The CDR3 reads CASSQLGQMNTGELFF. CDR3 bases: TGCGCCAGCAGCCAACTCGGACAGATGAACACCGGGGAGCTGTTTTTT.

This chain uses TRBV27 with TRBJ2-6; a weak D match, TRBD1 (5 bases). The V end was cut by 3 bases, the J end by 2 bases, with 11 bases between. The CDR3 is 16 amino acids. CDR1 and CDR2 from the germline V gene are MNHEY and SMNVEV (reference sequence). CDR3 sequence: CASSFVLGAGANVLTF. For the CDR3, the DNA is TGTGCCAGCAGTTTTGTCCTAGGGGCTGGGGCCAACGTCCTGACTTTC.

The chain carries TRBV5-6 and TRBJ2-7, with 9 bases aligning to TRBD2. The CDR3 has 14 amino acids. Trimming at V came to 2 bases and at J to 5 bases, leaving 5 bases not matched to a gene. CDR1 and CDR2 from the germline V gene are SGHDT and YYEEEE. The CDR3 sequence is CASSLGGGVNEQYF. DNA of the CDR3: TGTGCCAGCAGCTTAGGCGGGGGGGTCAACGAGCAGTACTTC.

This clone was seen a single time. The genes are TRBV29-1 and TRBJ2-7, with TRBD1 matching 12 bases. V shed 4 bases and J 3 bases; nucleotides not matched to a gene: 10. The germline CDR1 and CDR2 sequences are SQVTM and ANQGSEA. The CDR3 consists of 16 residues. CDR3 nucleotides: TGCAGCGTTGCCCGGGACAGGGGGCGAAATGACTACGAGCAGTACTTC. As protein: CSVARDRGRNDYEQYF.

The chain is built from TRBV28 and TRBJ1-2; 7 positions agree with TRBD1. CDR3 length: 16 residues. Germline V gives CDR1 MDHEN, CDR2 SYDVKM. The V segment lost 6 bases and the J segment 2 bases; nucleotides outside the gene matches: 12. The CDR3 here is CASREQGMGVNYGYTF. CDR3 nucleotides: TGTGCCAGCAGAGAACAGGGGATGGGGGTGAACTATGGCTACACCTTC.

Only one count was recorded for this clone. The chain recombines TRBV29-1 with TRBJ2-3; 15 bases are shared with TRBD2. The V segment lost 5 bases and the J segment 14 bases; nucleotides outside the gene matches: 11. The germline gives CDR1 SQVTM, CDR2 ANQGSEA. The CDR3 runs to 14 residues. This CDR3 is CSVHAGTSGRPGYF. CDR3 in DNA: TGCAGCGTTCATGCCGGGACTAGCGGGAGGCCAGGGTATTTT.

This clone was detected only once. In DNA, the CDR3 is TGTGCCAGCAGTTCCCCCGGGACAGTGAGCGGCTACACCTTC. Protein sequence: CASSSPGTVSGYTF. V gene TRBV28 combines with J gene TRBJ1-2, with 7 bases lining up with TRBD1. Germline assignment: CDR1 MDHEN and CDR2 SYDVKM. V shed 4 bases, J shed 8 bases, and the junction held 10 bases outside the gene matches. The CDR3 runs 14 residues.

This clone was observed a handful of times. The V call is TRBV9, the J call TRBJ2-7; D not certain. Trimming pared 3 bases from V and 3 bases from J, leaving 10 bases between. The CDR3 is 13 amino acids. CDR1 is SGDLS, CDR2 YYNGEE, per germline. As DNA, the CDR3 is TGTGCCAGCAGCGATAGTGTTAGCTACGAGCAGTACTTC. Its protein product is CASSDSVSYEQYF.

The chain is built from TRBV5-1 and TRBJ2-3; perhaps TRBD1 as D (6 bases). CDR3 size: 15 residues. Trimming pared 2 bases from V and 2 bases from J, leaving 12 bases between. Germline V gene sequence: CDR1 SGHRS, CDR2 YFSETQ. The CDR3 DNA reads as TGCGCCAGCAGCTTTCGGACAGCTATCACAGATACGCAGTATTTT. It encodes CASSFRTAITDTQYF. The whole variable domain, filled in from reference TRBV5-1 and TRBJ2-3, reads KAGVTQTPRYLIKTRGQQVTLSCSPISGHRSVSWYQQTPGQGLQFLFEYFSETQRNKGNFPGRFSGRQFSNSRSEMNVSTLELGDSALYLCASSFRTAITDTQYFGPGTRLTVL.

This chain's CDR3 is CASSSGGIGTDTQYF. CDR3 coding DNA: TGTGCCAGCAGCTCTGGAGGAATTGGCACAGATACGCAGTATTTT. This chain connects TRBV5-4 to TRBJ2-3; possible D gene TRBD2, 5 bases. The germline gives CDR1 SGHNT, CDR2 YYREEE (reference sequence). The CDR3 is made up of 15 amino acids. The ends were cut back, 3 bases at V and 1 base at J, with 12 bases in the middle.

The V gene is TRBV4-1, the J gene TRBJ2-1; 7 bases align to TRBD1. Germline V lookup: CDR1 MGHRA, CDR2 YSYEKL. This CDR3 has 15 residues. V lost 1 base to trimming and J lost 5 bases; unmatched junction nucleotides: 5. CDR3 DNA: TGCGCCAGCAGCCAAGCAGGGGGTAGGGACAATGAGCAGTTCTTC. This codes for CASSQAGGRDNEQFF.

The V gene is TRBV6-1, the J gene TRBJ2-7; a possible D gene is TRBD1 (6 bases). Germline V gene sequence: CDR1 MNHNS, CDR2 SASEGT. This CDR3 comprises 11 residues. Trimming took off 8 bases at V and 6 bases at J, with 11 bases between the two ends. The CDR3 bases are TGTGCCAGCGGGGGCAGGGGCGAGCAGTACTTC. The encoded protein is CASGGRGEQYF.

The rearrangement uses TRBV28 and TRBJ1-2, with D possibly being TRBD1 (5 bases). V was trimmed by 6 bases and J by 10 bases, leaving 24 bases between them. Germline lookup yields CDR1 MDHEN and CDR2 SYDVKM. This CDR3 region has 15 residues. The CDR3 protein is CASRPATVSVRYYTF. For the CDR3, the DNA is TGTGCCAGCAGGCCCGCGACAGTTTCCGTTCGCTACTACACCTTC.

V gene TRBV28 combines with J gene TRBJ1-5; D call uncertain. CDR3 length equals 15 residues. The V gene's germline CDR1 is MDHEN and CDR2 SYDVKM. Trimming removed 4 bases at V and 1 base at J, with 11 bases between. This chain's CDR3 is CASSSPRKSNQPQHF. The DNA for the CDR3 is TGTGCCAGCAGTTCCCCCAGGAAGAGCAATCAGCCCCAGCATTTT.

The chain links TRBV7-9 to TRBJ2-7; 8 nucleotides align to TRBD1. The germline V gene encodes CDR1 SEHNR and CDR2 FQNEAQ (reference sequence). Germline trimming cut 1 base from V and 3 bases from J; bases unmatched to any gene: 5. The CDR3 runs 15 residues. Written as DNA, the CDR3 is TGTGCCAGCAGCTTAGTGGGGACAGGTCACTACGAGCAGTACTTC. Translating gives CASSLVGTGHYEQYF.

V and J are TRBV5-1 and TRBJ1-5; tentative D call: TRBD1 (6 bases). V was clipped by 2 bases and J by 0 bases, with 12 bases between them. The CDR3 is made up of 16 amino acids. Germline CDR1 is SGHRS and CDR2 is YFSETQ. The CDR3 sequence: CASSLWGLDSNQPQHF. Written as DNA, the CDR3 is TGCGCCAGCAGCTTATGGGGGCTAGATAGCAATCAGCCCCAGCATTTT.

J is TRBJ1-1 and V is TRBV5-1, with a possible D match to TRBD1 (5 bases). The CDR3 covers 13 residues. Trimming removed 2 bases at V and 4 bases at J, with 9 bases between. The germline V gene has CDR1 SGHRS and CDR2 YFSETQ. As DNA, the CDR3 is TGCGCCAGCAGCTTTAGCGGGGGCACTGAAGCTTTCTTT. Translating it yields CASSFSGGTEAFF. The whole variable domain, remainder taken from reference TRBV5-1 and TRBJ1-1, is KAGVTQTPRYLIKTRGQQVTLSCSPISGHRSVSWYQQTPGQGLQFLFEYFSETQRNKGNFPGRFSGRQFSNSRSEMNVSTLELGDSALYLCASSFSGGTEAFFGQGTRLTVV.

By proportion, this clone is medium-sized. The V call is TRBV5-1, the J call TRBJ1-5, with TRBD1 identical over 10 bases. CDR3 length: 17 amino acids. The junction had 13 bases not matched to a gene; V was cut back by 4 bases and J by 6 bases. CDR1 is SGHRS and CDR2 is YFSETQ in the germline V gene. CDR3 region: CASSPGTGVGLGQPQHF. The DNA for the CDR3 is TGCGCCAGCAGCCCAGGGACAGGGGTAGGCCTTGGTCAGCCCCAGCATTTT.

This chain links TRBV29-1 with TRBJ2-1, with 9 bases lining up with TRBD2. V shed 7 bases, J shed 4 bases, and the junction held 8 bases outside the gene matches. The CDR3 sequence is 14 residues long. The germline V gene has CDR1 SQVTM and CDR2 ANQGSEA. As DNA, the CDR3 is TGCAGCGCAATAGCGGGAGCGGGATACAATGAGCAGTTCTTC. This translates into CSAIAGAGYNEQFF.

The V call is TRBV5-1, the J call TRBJ2-1; 7 positions match TRBD2. This CDR3 region has 15 residues. Germline V gives CDR1 SGHRS, CDR2 YFSETQ. V shed 7 bases, J shed 9 bases, and the junction held 16 bases outside the gene matches. For the CDR3, the DNA is TGCGCCAGCCGCCAGCGGAGGGGAGGGCCTATTGAGCAGTTCTTC. It translates to CASRQRRGGPIEQFF. Combining the CDR3 with reference TRBV5-1 and TRBJ2-1 gives the whole variable domain KAGVTQTPRYLIKTRGQQVTLSCSPISGHRSVSWYQQTPGQGLQFLFEYFSETQRNKGNFPGRFSGRQFSNSRSEMNVSTLELGDSALYLCASRQRRGGPIEQFFGPGTRLTVL.

V is TRBV28 and J is TRBJ1-2; the D gene is possibly TRBD1 (6 bases). The CDR3 consists of 15 residues. The V gene's germline CDR1 is MDHEN and CDR2 SYDVKM. V lost 6 bases and J 6 bases, leaving 20 bases between the germline ends. For the CDR3, the DNA is TGTGCCAGCAGACCTCGGGGGGGCTGGGGGGATGGCTACACCTTC. Translated: CASRPRGGWGDGYTF.

This clone has a single count. V gene TRBV6-1 combines with J gene TRBJ1-2, with 12 bases matching TRBD1. The CDR3 extends over 15 amino acids. The germline gives CDR1 MNHNS, CDR2 SASEGT. The V and J ends lost 6 bases and 8 bases, in that order; junction bases with no gene match: 10. The CDR3 nucleotides read TGTGCCAGCAGCCCGGGACAGGGGGCGCTTCGAGGCTACACCTTC. Its protein is CASSPGQGALRGYTF.

This clone has a single count. The V gene is TRBV11-2, the J gene TRBJ2-3; 14 positions match TRBD2. The CDR3 length is 17 residues. Trimming at V came to 5 bases and at J to 4 bases, leaving 8 bases not matched to a gene. The germline CDR1 and CDR2 sequences are SGHAT and FQNNGV. CDR3 protein: CASSPKWTSGRSDTQYF. The CDR3 DNA reads TGTGCCAGCAGCCCCAAATGGACTAGCGGGAGGTCAGATACGCAGTATTTT.

This rearrangement joins TRBV28 to TRBJ1-5; D remains unclear. Trimming stripped 3 bases from V and 3 bases from J, with 12 bases between. Germline lookup yields CDR1 MDHEN and CDR2 SYDVKM. This CDR3 comprises 15 residues. CDR3 bases: TGTGCCAGCAGTTTTGCCGGAGGTAACAATCAGCCCCAGCATTTT. Its translation is CASSFAGGNNQPQHF.

The V and J genes are TRBV7-3 and TRBJ2-1; TRBD2 matches at 8 bases. This CDR3 region has 16 residues. Germline V gene data show CDR1 as SGHTA and CDR2 as FQGTGA. With 5 bases clipped from V and 0 bases from J, the junction kept 6 bases outside the gene matches. For the CDR3, the DNA is TGTGCCAGCAGCAATAGCGGGGCGGTCTCCTACAATGAGCAGTTCTTC. It encodes CASSNSGAVSYNEQFF.

The rearrangement joins TRBV6-5 to TRBJ1-5; 8 bases are a match to TRBD1. This CDR3 is 14 amino acids long. The trim removed 6 bases at V and 6 bases at J, leaving 7 bases unmatched. The germline CDR1 and CDR2 sequences are MNHEY and SVGAGI. This CDR3 reads CASSLDRESQPQHF. CDR3 coding DNA: TGTGCCAGCAGCCTGGACAGGGAGAGTCAGCCCCAGCATTTT.

This clone has a single count. This chain uses TRBV27 with TRBJ1-5, with D perhaps TRBD1 (5 bases). CDR3 size: 15 residues. Trimming removed 3 bases from V and 1 base from J, with 10 bases in between. The germline V gene has CDR1 MNHEY and CDR2 SMNVEV (reference sequence). CDR3 coding DNA: TGTGCCAGCAGTTTGGGTGGGGGGAGCAATCAGCCCCAGCATTTT. Protein product: CASSLGGGSNQPQHF.

The chain uses TRBV27 and TRBJ1-1; 10 bases line up with TRBD1. After removal of 3 bases from V and 1 base from J, the junction contained 8 bases not matched to a gene. Germline V gene sequence: CDR1 MNHEY, CDR2 SMNVEV (reference sequence). This CDR3 is 17 amino acids long. The CDR3 spells CASSFRRTGGRNTEAFF. The CDR3 DNA follows: TGTGCCAGCAGTTTTCGAAGGACAGGGGGTAGGAACACTGAAGCTTTCTTT.

The chain couples TRBV27 to TRBJ2-3; TRBD2 agrees at 8 bases. The CDR3 length is 16 residues. The V gene end was trimmed by 3 bases and the J gene end by 1 base; junction bases not matched to a gene: 6. Germline V CDR1 and CDR2: MNHEY, SMNVEV (reference sequence). The CDR3 nucleotides are TGTGCCAGCAGTTTGGGCCCAGCGGGGGGCACAGATACGCAGTATTTT. The encoded protein is CASSLGPAGGTDTQYF.

This clone was detected once. V and J are TRBV10-2 and TRBJ1-5; TRBD1 matches 8 bases. Trimming at V came to 5 bases and at J to 1 base, leaving 4 bases not matched to a gene. The CDR3 is 15 amino acids. Germline CDR1 is WSHSY and CDR2 is SAAADI. This CDR3 is CASSQGAVSNQPQHF. CDR3 coding DNA: TGCGCCAGCAGTCAGGGGGCAGTCAGCAATCAGCCCCAGCATTTT.

The chain is built from TRBV27 and TRBJ2-7, with D possibly TRBD1 on 5 matching bases. This CDR3 contains 13 residues. The V end lost 6 bases, the J end lost 4 bases, and 13 bases lay between the germline ends. In germline, CDR1 is MNHEY, CDR2 SMNVEV (reference sequence). DNA of the CDR3: TGTGCCAGCAGCTATCAAAGGGGATACGAGCAGTACTTC. It yields the protein CASSYQRGYEQYF.